The T cell receptor (beta chain) under discussion was sequenced for a study of blood T cell repertoires in COVID-19. Study-wide context: Acute and convalescent COVID-19 samples came from the United States, Italy and Spain. Sources were T cells, B-cell-depleted T cells, or PBMCs; the material itself was cDNA or gDNA.

Assay used: immunoSEQ multiplex PCR; TCRdb lists only in-frame clones, some missing. In the table there are about 50,000 clones, 90% of which are singletons. The CDR3 is made up of 15 amino acids. V shed 5 bases and J shed 8 bases, with 21 bases lying between them. Per the germline V gene, CDR1 is MNHEY and CDR2 is SMNVEV (reference sequence). The chain has TRBV27 and TRBJ1-2, with D unclear. Sequencing was carried out using peripheral blood. The TCR comes from a woman of 80 years or more with acute or convalescent COVID-19. CDR3 region: CASSPKVYWGGGYTF. CDR3 bases: TGTGCCAGCAGTCCTAAAGTCTATTGGGGAGGAGGCTACACCTTC.